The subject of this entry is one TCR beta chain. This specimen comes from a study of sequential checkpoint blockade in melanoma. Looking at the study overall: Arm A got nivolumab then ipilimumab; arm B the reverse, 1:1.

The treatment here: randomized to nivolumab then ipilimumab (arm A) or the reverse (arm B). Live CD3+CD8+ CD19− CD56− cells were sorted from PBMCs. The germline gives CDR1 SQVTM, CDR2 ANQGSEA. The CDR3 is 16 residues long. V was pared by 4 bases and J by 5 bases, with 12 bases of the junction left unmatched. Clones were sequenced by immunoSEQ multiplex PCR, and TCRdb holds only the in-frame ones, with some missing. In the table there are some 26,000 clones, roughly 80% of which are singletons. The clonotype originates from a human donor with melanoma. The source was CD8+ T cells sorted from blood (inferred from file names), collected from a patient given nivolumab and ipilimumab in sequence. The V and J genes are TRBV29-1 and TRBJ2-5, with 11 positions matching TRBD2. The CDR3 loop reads CSVGGLSGRVGETQYF. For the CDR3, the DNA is TGCAGCGTTGGTGGGCTTAGCGGGAGGGTAGGGGAGACCCAGTACTTC.